This is a list of T cell receptor beta chains from one sample in a study of shared clonotypes between healthy human individuals. The data were produced by immunoSEQ multiplex PCR, yet TCRdb's version contains in-frame clones alone and is incomplete. The table lists 640,000 or so clones, roughly 78% of them singletons. Sequenced sample: memory CD4+ T cells sorted from blood. These receptors all come from a woman between 25 and 40 years old in good health. The conserved cysteine and the conserved F or W are not part of the CDR3 here.

>14|TRBJ1-5|TRBV28
ASHINALGGAGPQH
>11|TRBJ2-1|TRBV7-9
ASGGQGDNEQF
>14|TRBJ1-4|TRBV14
ASSPAGGVPGEKLF
>12|TRBJ2-5|TRBV5-1
ASSLRGRQETQY
>14|TRBJ2-1|TRBV28
ASSLLGRGGSNEQF
>12|TRBJ2-7|TRBV5-1
ASSADRGPYEQY
>12|TRBJ2-7|TRBV6-6
ASSSPGQGWEQY
>11|TRBJ1-5|TRBV30
AWSYREVEPQH
>13|TRBJ2-5|TRBV7-2
ASSLNPIYQETQY
>15|TRBJ2-1|TRBV19
ASSTPGLALKYNEQF
>13|TRBJ2-1|TRBV11-3
ASSGLGSSYNEQF
>13|TRBJ1-5|TRBV19
ASSIFTDSNQPQH
>12|TRBJ2-7|TRBV28
ASSSTSLSYEQY
>16|TRBJ2-2|TRBV2
ASSDPWTGKMNTGELF
>12|TRBJ2-3|TRBV5-4
ASSLVGPTDTQY
>13|TRBJ2-1|TRBV5-1
ASSVITGGYNEQF
>13|TRBJ1-2|TRBV2
ASNLDGLALYGYT
>11|TRBJ2-7|TRBV2
ASNPGQGIEQY
>9|TRBJ2-1|TRBV30
AWGEYNEQF
>12|TRBJ2-7|TRBV28
ASRTSGSAYEQY
>12|TRBJ1-2|TRBV28
ASRTPGAAGGYT
>12|TRBJ1-2|TRBV2
ASVKDRSMGGYT
>15|TRBJ1-1|TRBV1
TSSQRGLRGPVTEAF
>12|TRBJ2-5|TRBV27
ASSFSGRAQTQY
>8|TRBJ1-4|TRBV2
ASISEKLF
>13|TRBJ2-5|TRBV7-9
ASRNVAGGGETQY
>12|TRBJ1-5|TRBV12-5
ASASGQGNQPQH
>12|TRBJ1-1|TRBV6-1
ASSPRDRDTEAF
>11|TRBJ1-2|TRBV6-6
ASSRAYSYGYT
>10|TRBJ1-5|TRBV28
ASSLRPEPQH
>13|TRBJ2-7|TRBV11-2
ASSSPGQGTVEQY
>13|TRBJ2-2|TRBV4-1
ASSIGQGTGRELF
>9|TRBJ2-3|TRBV12-5
ASGSGDTQY
>14|TRBJ2-2|TRBV28
ASSLWGTGGTGELF
>6|TRBJ1-1|TRBV27
ASMKAF
>13|TRBJ2-7|TRBV11-2
ASSFVAGEGYEQY
>14|TRBJ1-2|TRBV28
ASSLSRSGAYYGYT
>14|TRBJ2-1|TRBV27
ARAGPTNPFGDEQF
>13|TRBJ2-5|TRBV28
ASTVAGASQETQY
>17|TRBJ1-2|TRBV5-4
ASSLVPPPRTGETYGYT
>14|TRBJ2-2|TRBV5-1
ASSLGLSGGTGELF
>13|TRBJ2-5|TRBV13
ASSARQGNRETQY
>18|TRBJ2-3|TRBV4-1
ASSPYVPGQGRGPTDTQY
>13|TRBJ2-7|TRBV4-1
ASSPRAGDSYEQY
>10|TRBJ2-3|TRBV30
AWTGQGNTQY
>10|TRBJ1-2|TRBV6-5
ASRRLGGGYT
>13|TRBJ2-7|TRBV7-2
ASSSIAEPLYEQY
>10|TRBJ2-2|TRBV5-1
ASSLETRELF
>16|TRBJ1-5|TRBV19
ASSSIEGRRIRNQPQH
>13|TRBJ1-4|TRBV6-6
ASSINRATNEKLF
>12|TRBJ2-6|TRBV27
ASSLSTGANVLT
>13|TRBJ2-7|TRBV11-2
ASSLDSAVSYEQY
>14|TRBJ1-2|TRBV29-1
SVERGPDGQEDGYT
>13|TRBJ1-5|TRBV19
ASSLTAGMDQPQH
>13|TRBJ2-5|TRBV29-1
SVEDPGQGQETQY
>12|TRBJ1-2|TRBV11-2
ASSLGGQPYGYT